Included here is one TCR beta chain sequence, with context. Data came from immunoSEQ multiplex PCR; TCRdb stores just in-frame clones and leaves some out. The data contain 800,000 to 1,200,000 clones, more than 75% of them singletons. CDR3 length: 15 amino acids. V gave up 0 bases and J gave up 2 bases, with 8 bases separating them. Germline CDR1 and CDR2: SGHTA and FQGNSA. This entry is derived from a study of shared clonotypes between healthy human individuals. This sequence originates from a man aged 18 to 30 in good health. Some clones in this sample may be carry-over from other donors' samples. Sequenced sample: memory CD4+ T cells from PBMCs. Subset indicated: CD45RA-negative fraction. The rearrangement joins TRBV7-2 to TRBJ1-5; no reliable D call. The DNA of the CDR3 is TGTGCCAGCAGCTTAGCCCCGACTGGCAATCAGCCCCAGCATTTT. Protein product: CASSLAPTGNQPQHF.